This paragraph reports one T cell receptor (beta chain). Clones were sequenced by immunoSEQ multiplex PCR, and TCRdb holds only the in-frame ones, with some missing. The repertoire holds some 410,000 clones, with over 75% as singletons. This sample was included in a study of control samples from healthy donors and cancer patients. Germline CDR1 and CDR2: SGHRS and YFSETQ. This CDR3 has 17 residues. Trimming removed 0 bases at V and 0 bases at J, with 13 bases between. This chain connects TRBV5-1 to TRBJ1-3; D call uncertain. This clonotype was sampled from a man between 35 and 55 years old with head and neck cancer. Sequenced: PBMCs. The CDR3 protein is CASSLAEDPFSGNTIYF. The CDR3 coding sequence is TGCGCCAGCAGCTTGGCCGAGGACCCGTTCTCTGGAAACACCATATATTTT.